Below are 19 T cell receptor beta chains sequenced from a single sample in a study of shared clonotypes between healthy human individuals. CD45RO-negative, CCR7-positively selected cells formed the naive CD8 fraction, excluding terminally differentiated effector memory CD45RA+ cells. Repertoires were generated with immunoSEQ multiplex PCR, while TCRdb's copy carries only in-frame clones and drops some. The sample lists hundreds of thousands of clones; roughly 98% were seen once. Sequencing input: naive CD8+ T cells sorted from blood. The receptors come from a man aged 25 to 40 in good health.

The chain couples TRBV9 to TRBJ2-1; 14 bases match TRBD2. Per the germline V gene, CDR1 is SGDLS and CDR2 is YYNGEE. The V segment lost 4 bases and the J segment 6 bases; nucleotides outside the gene matches: 6. CDR3 length: 16 residues. CDR3 loop: CASSLPGTSGSNEQFF. The CDR3 nucleotides are TGTGCCAGCAGCTTACCTGGGACTAGCGGGAGCAATGAGCAGTTCTTC.

The J gene is TRBJ2-7, the V gene TRBV9; 7 bases are shared with TRBD1. The CDR3 sequence is 14 residues long. Germline V gene lookup returns CDR1 SGDLS and CDR2 YYNGEE. V lost 2 bases, J lost 2 bases, and 4 bases stayed unmatched. CDR3 in DNA: TGTGCCAGCAGCGTGGGACAGAGAACCTACGAGCAGTACTTC. Its translation: CASSVGQRTYEQYF. The full variable domain, completed using reference TRBV9 and TRBJ2-7, is DSGVTQTPKHLITATGQRVTLRCSPRSGDLSVYWYQQSLDQGLQFLIQYYNGEERAKGNILERFSAQQFPDLHSELNLSSLELGDSALYFCASSVGQRTYEQYFGPGTRLTVT.

The V and J genes are TRBV6-5 and TRBJ2-1; 10 nucleotides align to TRBD2. Trimming removed 5 bases from V and 7 bases from J; junction bases left unmatched: 8. The CDR3 consists of 15 residues. Germline V lookup: CDR1 MNHEY, CDR2 SVGAGI. In DNA form, the CDR3 reads TGTGCCAGCAGTGCCCTAGCGGGAGTTGTAAATGAGCAGTTCTTC. This sequence encodes CASSALAGVVNEQFF.

V is TRBV4-3 and J is TRBJ2-7, with TRBD2 as a possible D gene (6 bases). Germline V lookup: CDR1 LGHNA, CDR2 YSLEER. The CDR3 spans 13 residues. The germline V and J ends were trimmed by 5 bases and 0 bases, with 8 bases remaining between them. CDR3 in DNA: TGCGCCAGCAGCTTCGGGGGCTCCTACGAGCAGTACTTC. Encoded protein: CASSFGGSYEQYF.

The V gene is TRBV13, the J gene TRBJ2-1; 10 nucleotides match TRBD2. The J segment lost 4 bases and the V segment lost 8 bases, leaving 14 bases of the junction unmatched. There are 17 residues in the CDR3. CDR1 is PRHDT and CDR2 is FYEKMQ in the germline V gene (reference sequence). The CDR3 DNA sequence: TGTGCCAGCTTTTCCGGACTAGCGGAAACAAATTACAATGAGCAGTTCTTC. This gives the protein CASFSGLAETNYNEQFF.

This clone was detected only a few times. The CDR3: CASSPTGAGTEAFF. In DNA, the CDR3 is TGTGCCAGCAGCCCTACAGGGGCGGGCACTGAAGCTTTCTTT. V and J are TRBV11-2 and TRBJ1-1, with TRBD1 identical over 7 bases. Trimming took 5 bases from V and 4 from J; bases not matched to a gene: 7. The CDR3 runs 14 residues. Germline values: CDR1 SGHAT, CDR2 FQNNGV.

The chain recombines TRBV7-9 with TRBJ1-5; D is possibly TRBD1 (6 bases). The CDR3 sequence is 15 residues long. Germline CDR1 SEHNR, CDR2 FQNEAQ (reference sequence). V was pared by 4 bases and J by 2 bases, with 12 bases between. The CDR3 DNA sequence: TGTGCCAGCAGCTCCGGACAGCGGCGCAATCAGCCCCAGCATTTT. Its protein product is CASSSGQRRNQPQHF.

This rearrangement joins TRBV5-1 to TRBJ1-2; D ambiguous. The length of the CDR3 is 17 residues. Germline V gene lookup returns CDR1 SGHRS and CDR2 YFSETQ. V lost 4 bases and J 0 bases, leaving 19 bases between the germline ends. CDR3 region: CASSPWTSTVSNYGYTF. CDR3 sequence (DNA): TGCGCCAGCAGCCCCTGGACGTCGACGGTTTCTAACTATGGCTACACCTTC.

The chain has TRBV5-5 and TRBJ2-1; D possibly corresponds to TRBD2 (5 bases). The CDR3 sequence is 18 residues long. Deletions cut 2 bases from V and 0 bases from J, with 18 bases between. The germline CDR1 and CDR2 sequences are SGHKS and YYEKEE (reference sequence). CDR3 protein: CASSFVLSGLSSYNEQFF. In DNA form, the CDR3 reads TGTGCCAGCAGCTTTGTCCTCAGCGGCCTAAGCTCCTACAATGAGCAGTTCTTC.

This clone appeared a single time. The chain uses TRBV7-8 and TRBJ2-2; 12 bases are shared with TRBD2. The germline V gene has CDR1 SGHVS and CDR2 FQNEAQ. V gave up 5 bases and J gave up 8 bases; unmatched junction bases: 15. The CDR3 is 18 residues long. CDR3 residues: CASSPHPLAGGPGGELFF. The CDR3 DNA follows: TGTGCCAGCAGCCCACACCCGCTAGCGGGAGGGCCTGGTGGGGAGCTGTTTTTT.

CDR3 DNA: TGTGCCAGCAGGGACAGGGGGAAAGAGACCCAGTACTTC. It translates to CASRDRGKETQYF. J is TRBJ2-5 and V is TRBV6-1, with 10 bases aligning to TRBD1. CDR3 length: 13 amino acids. V dropped 6 bases and J dropped 3; count of bases not matched to a gene: 1. Germline values: CDR1 MNHNS, CDR2 SASEGT.

V is TRBV6-6 and J is TRBJ2-7; TRBD2 matches at 11 bases. The germline V gene encodes CDR1 MNHNY and CDR2 SVGAGI (reference sequence). The CDR3 is 15 residues long. Germline trimming cut 5 bases from V and 6 bases from J; bases unmatched to any gene: 9. In DNA form, the CDR3 reads TGTGCCAGCAGTCGTGTACTAGCGGGAGAATTCGAGCAGTACTTC. Residues: CASSRVLAGEFEQYF.

Comment on this clone: The identical CDR3 is also encoded by other nucleotide sequences in the sample. The genes are TRBV27 and TRBJ2-1; D is undetermined. Germline V gene data show CDR1 as MNHEY and CDR2 as SMNVEV (reference sequence). Between the trimmed V and J ends, which lost 8 bases and 4 bases, there was a span of 3 bases. This CDR3 has 10 amino acids. Here the CDR3 reads CASGYNEQFF. The CDR3 nucleotides are TGTGCCAGCGGTTACAATGAGCAGTTCTTC.

This rearrangement joins TRBV2 to TRBJ1-4; D may be TRBD1 (6 bases). This CDR3 is built from 16 residues. Germline values: CDR1 SNHLY, CDR2 FYNNEI. Trimming left V 7 bases short and J 0 bases short, with 15 bases between. For the CDR3, the DNA is TGTGCCAGCATTCAGGGGCCGATTGCAACTAATGAAAAACTGTTTTTT. Translated, it gives CASIQGPIATNEKLFF.

The chain couples TRBV6-5 to TRBJ2-7; weak D call: TRBD1 (6 bases). V was shortened by 7 bases and J by 0 bases, with 10 bases between the two germline ends. The CDR3 extends over 13 amino acids. Per germline, CDR1 MNHEY and CDR2 SVGAGI. For the CDR3, the DNA is TGTGCCAGCACCAGGGGTGACTCCTACGAGCAGTACTTC. Amino acid sequence: CASTRGDSYEQYF.

The chain combines TRBV7-6 with TRBJ1-5; perhaps TRBD1 as D (6 bases). V lost 1 base and J 4 bases, leaving 11 bases between the germline ends. From germline, CDR1 is SGHVS and CDR2 FNYEAQ. CDR3 size: 15 residues. The CDR3 loop is CASSLEAGVNQPQHF. In nucleotides, the CDR3 is TGTGCCAGCAGCTTAGAAGCAGGGGTGAATCAGCCCCAGCATTTT.

This clone was observed a single time. The chain links TRBV21-1 to TRBJ1-5; whether TRBD1, the table's D call, matches the DNA was not checked. TRBV21-1 has pseudogene status. There are 14 residues in the CDR3. This chain's CDR3 is CASSIDSRLAPQHF. In nucleotides, the CDR3 is TGTGCCAGCAGCATAGACAGCCGATTGGCGCCCCAGCATTTT.

V is TRBV5-5 and J is TRBJ2-5, with TRBD2 as a possible D gene (5 bases). The germline gives CDR1 SGHKS, CDR2 YYEKEE (reference sequence). CDR3 length: 15 residues. V lost 1 base and J lost 2, with 12 bases in between. In DNA form, the CDR3 reads TGTGCCAGCAGCTTGTTAACCGGACTTCAAGAGACCCAGTACTTC. Protein sequence: CASSLLTGLQETQYF.

The chain links TRBV27 to TRBJ2-1, with D possibly matching TRBD2 (5 bases). Germline V gives CDR1 MNHEY, CDR2 SMNVEV (reference sequence). Trimming shortened V by 3 bases and J by 8 bases, and 17 bases separated the two germline ends. There are 15 residues in the CDR3. CDR3 amino acids: CASSFRGPTLDEQFF. Written as DNA, the CDR3 is TGTGCCAGCAGTTTCCGGGGTCCGACACTGGATGAGCAGTTCTTC.